This T cell receptor beta chain was retrieved from a study of T cells in Graves' hyperthyroidism and ophthalmopathy. Overall study results and limits: Separating ophthalmopathy from stable hyperthyroidism was achieved by a 13 V-J model.

This clonotype has at least ten counts. Antigen unknown. V dropped 5 bases and J dropped 5; count of bases not matched to a gene: 3. The CDR3 is 14 residues long. Germline V lookup: CDR1 SGHTA, CDR2 FQGNSA. Authors of the study amplified TCR beta CDR3 regions from RNA transcripts. With the HTBI primer set, the TCR CDR3 went through a first round of RT-PCR. MiXCR was run by TCRdb on the multiplex PCR reads, yielding one entry per CDR3 protein. In the table there are around 380,000 distinct CDR3 sequences, approximately 12% of which are singletons. This chain joins TRBV7-2 and TRBJ2-3, with 11 bases that match TRBD2. The sequencing sample was made of blood. This clonotype was sampled from a man aged 30-40 years with Graves' hyperthyroidism that later progressed to Graves' ophthalmopathy. In DNA form, the CDR3 reads TGTGCCAGCAGCCTCGGGACTAGCGGAGATACGCAGTATTTT. Amino acids: CASSLGTSGDTQYF.